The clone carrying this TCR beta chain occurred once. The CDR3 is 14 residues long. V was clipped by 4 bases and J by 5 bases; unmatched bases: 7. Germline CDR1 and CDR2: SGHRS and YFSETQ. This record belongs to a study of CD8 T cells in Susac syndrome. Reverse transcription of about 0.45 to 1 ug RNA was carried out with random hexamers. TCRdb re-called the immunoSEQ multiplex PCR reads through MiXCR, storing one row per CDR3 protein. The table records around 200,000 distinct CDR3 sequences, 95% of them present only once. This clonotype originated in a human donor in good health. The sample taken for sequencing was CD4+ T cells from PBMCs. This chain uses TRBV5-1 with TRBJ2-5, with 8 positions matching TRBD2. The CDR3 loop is CASSTRLARETQYF. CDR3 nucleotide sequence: TGCGCCAGCAGCACTCGACTAGCGCGGGAGACCCAGTACTTC. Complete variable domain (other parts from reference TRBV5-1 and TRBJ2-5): KAGVTQTPRYLIKTRGQQVTLSCSPISGHRSVSWYQQTPGQGLQFLFEYFSETQRNKGNFPGRFSGRQFSNSRSEMNVSTLELGDSALYLCASSTRLARETQYFGPGTRLLVL.